A selection of T cell receptor beta chains follows, all from one sample in a study of cytomegalovirus exposure and HLA in healthy donors. The protocol was immunoSEQ multiplex PCR, while the TCRdb copy is restricted to in-frame clones and leaves out a portion. The table shows 65,000 or so clones, with 60% to 80% occurring only once. The sample taken for sequencing was PBMCs. These receptors were collected from a girl aged 10 to 17 in good health and CMV-seropositive. CDR3s include the opening cysteine and the closing phenylalanine or tryptophan. Each record gives: J gene, clone size, V gene, D gene, CDR3 DNA, CDR3 protein. A D gene is named only where the DNA matches it firmly. Expanded clones get a size class; other rows say once, few or many, or leave the size out.

>TRBJ1-2|.|TRBV10-2|.
TGCGCCAGCAGTGAGCCGACGCAGGGAGGTCCTGGCTACACCTTC
CASSEPTQGGPGYTF
>TRBJ2-7|.|TRBV5-6|.
TGTGCCAGCAGCTTGGGGTCGGGGAACTACGAGCAGTACTTC
CASSLGSGNYEQYF
>TRBJ2-5|.|TRBV14|.
TGTGCCAGCAGCCCCCCCCACAGGGACCACCAAGAGACCCAGTACTTC
CASSPPHRDHQETQYF
>TRBJ1-1|.|TRBV28|.
TGTGCCAGCAGTGGGAGTTGGGCGAACACTGAAGCTTTCTTT
CASSGSWANTEAFF
>TRBJ1-2|.|TRBV30|.
TGTGCCTGGAGTGTACTGGCAGAGGTTGGCTACACCTTC
CAWSVLAEVGYTF
>TRBJ2-2|.|TRBV14|.
TGTGCCAGCAGGGATCTTGGTGGGGGCGACACCGGGGAGCTGTTTTTT
CASRDLGGGDTGELFF
>TRBJ2-5|.|TRBV5-1|TRBD1
TGCGCCAGCAGCACGGGACAGGCGCAAGAGACCCAGTACTTC
CASSTGQAQETQYF
>TRBJ2-1|.|TRBV5-6|TRBD1
TGTGCCAGCAGCTTGCCAGGGGGATACAATGAGCAGTTCTTC
CASSLPGGYNEQFF
>TRBJ2-3|.|TRBV19|TRBD1
TGTGCCAGTAGTATAGGAACAGGGGGCACAGATACGCAGTATTTT
CASSIGTGGTDTQYF
>TRBJ1-5|few|TRBV11-2|.
TGTGCCAGCAGCTCAGAAATGCGGCAGCCCCAGCATTTT
CASSSEMRQPQHF
>TRBJ1-1|.|TRBV6-4|TRBD1
TGTGCCAGCTCCGTCGACAGGGAGAACACTGAAGCTTTCTTT
CASSVDRENTEAFF
>TRBJ2-5|.|TRBV29-1|TRBD2
TGCAGCGTCAGAGGGACTAGCGGGAGTCTGGAGACCCAGTACTTC
CSVRGTSGSLETQYF
>TRBJ1-5|.|TRBV4-1|.
TGCGCCAGCAGCCAAGTACTCCAAATTCAGCCCCAGCATTTT
CASSQVLQIQPQHF
>TRBJ1-3|.|TRBV19|.
TGTGCCAGTAGTAACAACAGGGTCTCTGGAAACACCATATATTTT
CASSNNRVSGNTIYF
>TRBJ1-4|.|TRBV15|TRBD1
TGTGCCACCAGCAGGGACCCGACAGGGAACGAAAAACTGTTTTTT
CATSRDPTGNEKLFF
>TRBJ2-5|.|TRBV30|TRBD1
TGTGCCTGGTGGGACAGGGGCCCCTCGGAGGAGCAGTACTTC
CAWWDRGPSEEQYF
>TRBJ2-7|.|TRBV5-1|.
TGCGCCAGCAGCGTACAGGGCTCCTACGAGCAGTACTTC
CASSVQGSYEQYF
>TRBJ1-1|.|TRBV5-4|TRBD1
TGTGCCAGCAGCCTATCTGACAGGGTTGGCACTGAAGCTTTCTTT
CASSLSDRVGTEAFF
>TRBJ1-1|.|TRBV29-1|.
TGCAGCGGGGACTGGAGGACTGAAGCTTTCTTT
CSGDWRTEAFF
>TRBJ2-2|medium-sized|TRBV4-2|TRBD2
TGTGCCAGCAGCCAAGATGCGAGCGGGGGCCTGAACACCGGGGAGCTGTTTTTT
CASSQDASGGLNTGELFF
>TRBJ1-6|.|TRBV30|.
TGTGCCTGGAGCCCCCCGGACGGGTGGGGCTCGGCCCTCCACTTT
CAWSPPDGWGSALHF
>TRBJ1-1|.|TRBV7-8|.
TGTGCCAGCAGCTTAAGCCTACAGGGCGCTGAAGCTTTCTTT
CASSLSLQGAEAFF
>TRBJ1-5|.|TRBV7-9|.
TGTGCCAGCAGCCCATCCACAGGGAGCCAGCCCCAGCATTTT
CASSPSTGSQPQHF